This TCR beta chain was captured by sequencing in a study of blood T cell repertoires in COVID-19. Germline V gene lookup returns CDR1 SGDLS and CDR2 YYNGEE. V was pared by 0 bases and J by 6 bases, with 7 bases between. The CDR3 covers 13 residues. The protocol was immunoSEQ multiplex PCR, while the TCRdb copy is restricted to in-frame clones and leaves out a portion. The sample shows some 190,000 clones, around nine tenths of them seen only once. As regards this clone: Additional DNA sequences in this sample encode the identical CDR3.

The sequenced material came from peripheral blood. The clonotype was recovered from a woman aged 40-49 years who had recovered from COVID-19. The chain employs TRBV9 and TRBJ2-1, with a tentative D call TRBD2 (5 bases). CDR3 sequence (DNA): TGTGCCAGCAGCGTAGACCGGGGCAATGAGCAGTTCTTC. This sequence encodes CASSVDRGNEQFF. Looking up the rest from reference TRBV9 and TRBJ2-1 gives the full variable domain: DSGVTQTPKHLITATGQRVTLRCSPRSGDLSVYWYQQSLDQGLQFLIQYYNGEERAKGNILERFSAQQFPDLHSELNLSSLELGDSALYFCASSVDRGNEQFFGPGTRLTVL.